Below, 7 T cell receptor beta chains from the same sample are listed, as sequenced in a study of shared clonotypes between healthy human individuals. TCRdb's copy holds only in-frame clones and misses some; the assay was immunoSEQ multiplex PCR. The sample comprises over a million clones, under 80% of which are singletons, and approximately 1.5% rests with the top ten. Input material: memory CD4+ T cells sorted from blood. Subset noted: CD45RA-negative fraction. These receptors originate from a man between 18 and 35 years old in good health.

The J gene is TRBJ2-1, the V gene TRBV7-8; D is uncertain. CDR3 length equals 11 residues. The V gene's germline CDR1 is SGHVS and CDR2 FQNEAQ. Trimming cost V 7 bases and J 5 bases, with 6 bases left between them. CDR3 residues: CASKENNEQFF. The CDR3 bases are TGTGCCAGCAAGGAAAACAATGAGCAGTTCTTC.

The chain combines TRBV5-1 with TRBJ2-1, with 7 bases that match TRBD2. Per the germline V gene, CDR1 is SGHRS and CDR2 is YFSETQ. Unmatched junction bases numbered 9, after V lost 2 bases and J lost 7 bases. The CDR3 sequence is 15 residues long. The CDR3 loop is CASSFDSGSGNEQFF. The CDR3 nucleotides read TGCGCCAGCAGCTTTGATAGCGGGTCGGGTAATGAGCAGTTCTTC.

This clone appeared a few times. V usage is TRBV7-9 and J usage is TRBJ2-1; 8 bases line up with TRBD2. Per the germline V gene, CDR1 is SEHNR and CDR2 is FQNEAQ (reference sequence). V trimming: 3 bases; J trimming: 4 bases; junction bases outside the gene matches: 2. The CDR3 length is 14 residues. The DNA for the CDR3 is TGTGCCAGCAGCTTGACTAGCGCTTACAATGAGCAGTTCTTC. Translation: CASSLTSAYNEQFF.

This clone occurred a few times. The V call is TRBV10-2, the J call TRBJ1-1; D is unclear. Germline V lookup: CDR1 WSHSY, CDR2 SAAADI. The CDR3 loop spans 12 amino acids. Trimming took 5 bases from V and 6 from J, leaving 10 bases between them. CDR3 residues: CASSPDFSEAFF. The CDR3 DNA sequence: TGCGCCAGCAGTCCGGACTTTTCTGAAGCTTTCTTT.

V usage is TRBV7-8 and J usage is TRBJ1-1; 7 bases line up with TRBD1. Germline CDR1 SGHVS, CDR2 FQNEAQ. Trimming at V came to 2 bases and at J to 7 bases, leaving 4 bases not matched to a gene. The CDR3 spans 13 residues. The CDR3 nucleotides are TGTGCCAGCAGCTTATACAGGGGTGGTGAAGCTTTCTTT. It codes for CASSLYRGGEAFF.

This chain uses TRBV6-5 with TRBJ1-2; a possible D gene is TRBD1 (5 bases). CDR3 size: 15 residues. V was clipped by 6 bases and J by 8 bases, with 22 bases between them. Germline CDR1 is MNHEY and CDR2 is SVGAGI. In nucleotides, the CDR3 is TGTGCCAGCAGACCTTTTTGGCAGGGTTCGTACGGCTACACCTTC. Translation: CASRPFWQGSYGYTF.

DNA of the CDR3: TGTGCCAGCACCCCGCAGGTAGCGGACACCGGGGAGCTGTTTTTT. Its protein product is CASTPQVADTGELFF. The chain joins TRBV21-1 to TRBJ2-2; TRBD2 is the table's D call and was not checked against the DNA. TRBV21-1 is assigned pseudogene status. There are 15 residues in the CDR3.